This T cell receptor (beta chain) was found in a study of cytomegalovirus exposure and HLA in healthy donors. General study results and limits: The authors judged a highly shared variant cluster likely a sequencing artifact.

This clone was picked up one time. Its antigen remains unknown. The PCR was carried out with 60 Vbeta primers and 13 Jbeta primers. The assay was immunoSEQ multiplex PCR, and TCRdb's table has in-frame clones only and misses some. Of about 130,000 clones in the sample, around 70% were seen once. Sequenced: PBMCs. This clonotype was sampled from a woman in her sixties or seventies in good health and CMV-seropositive.

CDR3 DNA sequence: TGTGCCAGCAGCCAGGCGGGGGGTGGGTCACCCCTCCACTTT. This gives the protein CASSQAGGGSPLHF. The rearrangement joins TRBV6-6 to TRBJ1-6; perhaps TRBD1 as D (5 bases). Looked up from germline, CDR1 is MNHNY and CDR2 is SVGAGI (reference sequence). CDR3 length equals 14 residues. Trimming took 6 bases from V and 10 from J, leaving 16 bases between them.